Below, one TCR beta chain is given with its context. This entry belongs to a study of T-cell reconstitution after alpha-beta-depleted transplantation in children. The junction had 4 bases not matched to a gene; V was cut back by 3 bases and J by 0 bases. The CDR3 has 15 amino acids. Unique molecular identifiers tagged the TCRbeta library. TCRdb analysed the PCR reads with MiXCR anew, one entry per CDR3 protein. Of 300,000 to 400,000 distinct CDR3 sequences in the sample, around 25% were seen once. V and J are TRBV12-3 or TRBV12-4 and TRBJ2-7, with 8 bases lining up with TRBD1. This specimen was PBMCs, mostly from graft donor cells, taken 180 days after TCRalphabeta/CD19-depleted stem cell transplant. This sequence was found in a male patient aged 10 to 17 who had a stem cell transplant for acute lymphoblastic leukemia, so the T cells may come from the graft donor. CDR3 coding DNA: TGTGCCAGCAGTTTGGACAGGGCCCCCTCCTACGAGCAGTACTTC. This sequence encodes CASSLDRAPSYEQYF.